The 21 T cell receptor beta chains below were found in one sample sequenced in a study of early T cells in non-severe SARS-CoV-2 infection. TCRdb reprocessed the 5' RACE reads via MiXCR and lists one record per CDR3 protein. The sample carries about 67,000 distinct CDR3 sequences, roughly 11% recorded once. Sequenced material: whole blood. The source of these receptors is an adult who was a healthcare worker with PCR-confirmed SARS-CoV-2 infection or an uninfected control (not recorded which).

This clonotype was recorded at least ten times. The chain links TRBV7-8 to TRBJ2-7; 12 nucleotides match TRBD1. The CDR3 loop spans 16 amino acids. The germline V gene encodes CDR1 SGHVS and CDR2 FQNEAQ. V lost 5 bases and J lost 6; bases outside the gene matches: 11. The CDR3 reads CASSPRGGTGGGEQYF. CDR3 in DNA: TGTGCCAGCAGCCCCCGAGGTGGGACAGGGGGCGGCGAGCAGTACTTC. Full variable domain (missing parts from reference TRBV7-8 and TRBJ2-7): GAGVSQSPRYKVAKRGQDVALRCDPISGHVSLFWYQQALGQGPEFLTYFQNEAQLDKSGLPSDRFFAERPEGSVSTLKIQRTQQEDSAVYLCASSPRGGTGGGEQYFGPGTRLTVT.

The rearrangement uses TRBV30 and TRBJ2-5; TRBD1 might be the D (5 bases). The V and J ends lost 3 bases and 4 bases respectively, with 15 bases between them. CDR1 is GTSNPN and CDR2 is SVGIG in the germline V gene (reference sequence). This CDR3 comprises 14 residues. CDR3 bases: TGTGCCTGGAGCGGGCAGGGTGTTCGAGAGACCCAGTACTTC. It specifies CAWSGQGVRETQYF.

In this sample, this clonotype turned up many times. CDR3 nucleotide sequence: TGCGCCAGCAGCCCACGGGACAACTACGAGCAGTACTTC. Its translation is CASSPRDNYEQYF. The chain combines TRBV5-1 with TRBJ2-7, with D maybe TRBD1 (6 bases). Trimming removed 4 bases at V and 3 bases at J, with 11 bases between. This CDR3 contains 13 residues. The germline V gene encodes CDR1 SGHRS and CDR2 YFSETQ. The complete variable domain, with remaining parts taken from reference TRBV5-1 and TRBJ2-7, reads KAGVTQTPRYLIKTRGQQVTLSCSPISGHRSVSWYQQTPGQGLQFLFEYFSETQRNKGNFPGRFSGRQFSNSRSEMNVSTLELGDSALYLCASSPRDNYEQYFGPGTRLTVT.

Ten or more counts support this clonotype. The rearrangement uses TRBV27 and TRBJ1-5, with unresolved D. The CDR3 loop spans 12 amino acids. Deletions cut 5 bases from V and 3 bases from J, with 5 bases between. Looked up from germline, CDR1 is MNHEY and CDR2 is SMNVEV (reference sequence). DNA of the CDR3: TGTGCCAGCAGTCGACCCAATCAGCCCCAGCATTTT. It specifies CASSRPNQPQHF.

This clonotype was detected many times. This chain connects TRBV11-2 to TRBJ1-1; a possible D gene is TRBD1 (6 bases). This CDR3 is 13 amino acids long. V was trimmed by 2 bases and J by 4 bases, leaving 8 bases between them. Germline V gives CDR1 SGHAT, CDR2 FQNNGV. DNA for the CDR3: TGTGCCAGCAGCTTAATAGGGGGCACTGAAGCTTTCTTT. Amino acid sequence: CASSLIGGTEAFF.

This clonotype was seen ten or more times. This chain links TRBV6-6 with TRBJ1-1, with D hard to call. Germline lookup yields CDR1 MNHNY and CDR2 SVGAGI (reference sequence). V was shortened by 5 bases and J by 10 bases, with 14 bases between the two germline ends. The CDR3 runs to 12 residues. The CDR3, as DNA: TGTGCCAGCAGTCCCGGGGAGGGAGGAGCTTTCTTT. The encoded protein is CASSPGEGGAFF.

This clonotype showed up just a few times. V gene TRBV11-2 combines with J gene TRBJ1-1, with D possibly matching TRBD1 (5 bases). The V gene lost 6 bases and the J gene lost 4 bases, with 9 bases spanning the gap. The CDR3 has 12 amino acids. Germline loops: CDR1 SGHAT, CDR2 FQNNGV. The CDR3, as DNA: TGTGCCAGCAGGGGACGGGGCACTGAAGCTTTCTTT. Translating gives CASRGRGTEAFF. Full variable domain (missing parts from reference TRBV11-2 and TRBJ1-1): EAGVAQSPRYKIIEKRQSVAFWCNPISGHATLYWYQQILGQGPKLLIQFQNNGVVDDSQLPKDRFSAERLKGVDSTLKIQPAKLEDSAVYLCASRGRGTEAFFGQGTRLTVV.

This clonotype has a count of ten or more. The gene calls are TRBV29-1 and TRBJ2-7; possibly TRBD1 for D (6 bases). Germline V gene lookup returns CDR1 SQVTM and CDR2 ANQGSEA. The V end was cut by 5 bases, the J end by 0 bases, with 17 bases between. The CDR3 totals 15 residues. The DNA for the CDR3 is TGCAGCGTTCTTGAACCGGGACATAGCTCCTACGAGCAGTACTTC. Translated, it gives CSVLEPGHSSYEQYF.

There are many counts of this clonotype. The chain carries TRBV12-3 or TRBV12-4 and TRBJ2-7; TRBD1 agrees at 7 bases. The CDR3 is made up of 13 amino acids. V dropped 6 bases and J dropped 3; count of bases not matched to a gene: 5. The CDR3 nucleotides are TGTGCCAGCAGGGATGGGACAGTCTACGAGCAGTACTTC. As protein: CASRDGTVYEQYF.

This clonotype appeared many times. One junction end does not reproduce the germline sequence, and a read error may be involved. The rearrangement uses TRBV7-7 and TRBJ2-5; unclear D gene. This CDR3 is built from 16 residues. Germline lookup yields CDR1 SSHAT and CDR2 FNYEAQ (reference sequence). In DNA form, the CDR3 reads TGTGCTAGCAGCTTAGGCCCCAATTCGTTTGGAGAGACCCAGTACTTC. This gives the protein CASSLGPNSFGETQYF.

This clonotype was picked up many times. Its ends do not fully match the called genes, so a read error is possible. The V call is TRBV12-3 or TRBV12-4, the J call TRBJ2-2, with 8 bases that match TRBD1. This CDR3 is 15 amino acids long. The CDR3 sequence is CASSLGVGVDRELFF. The DNA for the CDR3 is TGTGCCAGCAGTTTAGGGGTCGGAGTGGACAGGGAACTGTTTTTT.

This clonotype was detected ten times or more. The V call is TRBV12-3 or TRBV12-4, the J call TRBJ2-1; the D gene is possibly TRBD1 (7 bases). The ends were cut back, 5 bases at V and 5 bases at J, with 16 bases in the middle. The CDR3 length is 15 residues. CDR3 sequence: CASSTSGGRDNEQFF. CDR3 DNA sequence: TGTGCCAGCAGTACATCAGGGGGGCGGGACAATGAGCAGTTCTTC.

This clonotype was seen many times. The chain is built from TRBV18 and TRBJ2-7; D is undetermined. CDR1 KGHSH and CDR2 LQKENI come from the germline V gene. V was shortened by 6 bases and J by 2 bases, with 5 bases between the two germline ends. The CDR3 runs 11 residues. CDR3: CASSPTYEQYF. As DNA, the CDR3 is TGTGCCAGCTCTCCGACCTACGAGCAGTACTTC.

The rearrangement uses TRBV29-1 and TRBJ2-1; 7 bases are a match to TRBD1. CDR3 size: 13 residues. The ends lost 1 base at V and 6 bases at J; junction bases unmatched: 3. From germline, CDR1 is SQVTM and CDR2 ANQGSEA. The CDR3 region is CSVEVNRGNEQFF. The CDR3 nucleotides are TGCAGCGTTGAAGTAAACAGGGGCAATGAGCAGTTCTTC.

This clonotype was counted ten times or more. V is TRBV5-1 and J is TRBJ2-1; the match to TRBD1 covers 7 bases. The CDR3 length is 17 residues. CDR1 and CDR2 from the germline V gene are SGHRS and YFSETQ. The V gene end was trimmed by 4 bases and the J gene end by 3 bases; junction bases not matched to a gene: 13. CDR3 residues: CASSRINTGAGYNEQFF. CDR3 coding DNA: TGCGCCAGCAGCAGGATAAATACAGGGGCCGGCTACAATGAGCAGTTCTTC.

The genes are TRBV29-1 and TRBJ1-2, with D maybe TRBD1 (6 bases). This CDR3 comprises 13 residues. V lost 2 bases and J lost 3, with 10 bases in between. Per germline, CDR1 SQVTM and CDR2 ANQGSEA. The CDR3: CSVESTGHYGYTF. CDR3 in DNA: TGCAGCGTTGAATCGACAGGACACTATGGCTACACCTTC.

The chain links TRBV6-2 or TRBV6-3 to TRBJ2-7; TRBD1 might be the D (6 bases). This CDR3 spans 12 amino acids. Germline V gene sequence: CDR1 MNHEY, CDR2 SVGEGT. V was shortened by 10 bases and J by 0 bases, with 10 bases between the two germline ends. The CDR3 here is CATNRDSYEQYF. The DNA of the CDR3 is TGTGCCACCAACAGGGACTCCTACGAGCAGTACTTC.

This clonotype was seen repeatedly, ten times or more. The rearrangement links TRBV11-2 to TRBJ2-3; unclear D gene. V lost 2 bases and J 2 bases, leaving 5 bases between the germline ends. Germline-derived CDR1 and CDR2 are SGHAT and FQNNGV. The CDR3 covers 13 residues. In nucleotides, the CDR3 is TGTGCCAGCAGCTTAATGTCCACAGATACGCAGTATTTT. This translates into CASSLMSTDTQYF.

This clonotype was seen repeatedly, ten times or more. At one end, the junction sequence differs from germline, possibly due to a read error. The chain recombines TRBV7-8 with TRBJ2-1, with 9 bases aligning to TRBD1. Germline V gene data show CDR1 as SGHVS and CDR2 as FQNEAQ. The CDR3 consists of 14 residues. The CDR3 sequence is CVSTGTGTHNEQFF. CDR3 nucleotides: TGTGTCAGCACCGGGACAGGGACCCACAATGAGCAGTTCTTC.

The sample holds many counts of this clonotype. The chain employs TRBV7-3 and TRBJ1-1; 7 nucleotides agree with TRBD1. Trimming took 5 bases from V and 5 from J; bases not matched to a gene: 11. This CDR3 is built from 15 residues. CDR1 SGHTA and CDR2 FQGTGA come from the germline V gene. CDR3 region: CASSPTGVSRTEAFF. Written as DNA, the CDR3 is TGTGCCAGCAGCCCCACAGGGGTATCCCGGACTGAAGCTTTCTTT.

This clonotype was seen ten or more times. The CDR3 region is CASSFNGGNTEAFF. The CDR3 DNA follows: TGTGCCAGCAGCTTTAACGGTGGAAACACTGAAGCTTTCTTT. This chain joins TRBV7-8 and TRBJ1-1; unclear D gene. Between the trimmed V and J ends, which lost 3 bases and 2 bases, there was a span of 10 bases. Germline CDR1 reads SGHVS; CDR2 reads FQNEAQ. CDR3 length: 14 residues.